Following are 21 T cell receptor beta chains from one sample sequenced in a study of blood T cell repertoires in COVID-19 (dated by TCRdb to the early 2020s). Libraries were made using the immunoSEQ multiplex PCR assay. The clones in this table, taken by TCRdb from immuneACCESS, are in-frame only. Not every clone is retained; where verified, under half of the shortfall comes from an unresolved V gene, and the cause of the rest is unknown. The sample table records a few hundred thousand clones; 65% to 90% of these occur just once. The ten largest clones capture about 4% of the sample. Sequences were obtained from PBMCs or T cells enriched from blood (not recorded which). The receptors come from a man aged 25-45 years who had recovered from COVID-19.

The chain joins TRBV20-1 to TRBJ2-5, with 7 bases matching TRBD1. This CDR3 contains 11 residues. V shed 3 bases and J 9 bases; nucleotides not matched to a gene: 4. From germline, CDR1 is DFQATT and CDR2 SNEGSKA (reference sequence). This CDR3 is CSARLTGAQYF. The CDR3 DNA follows: TGCAGTGCTAGGCTAACAGGGGCCCAGTACTTC.

The chain combines TRBV2 with TRBJ2-2, with D perhaps matching TRBD2 (7 bases). Per the germline V gene, CDR1 is SNHLY and CDR2 is FYNNEI. V was trimmed by 6 bases and J by 0 bases, leaving 20 bases between them. The CDR3 covers 18 residues. CDR3 coding DNA: TGTGCCAGCAGCGTAGGAACAGGGAGGGCGTCGAACACCGGGGAGCTGTTTTTT. Protein: CASSVGTGRASNTGELFF.

The chain has TRBV7-8 and TRBJ2-3; D gene ambiguous. V lost 0 bases, J lost 4 bases, and 5 bases lay in between. Germline V gene sequence: CDR1 SGHVS, CDR2 FQNEAQ. The CDR3 contains 13 residues. CDR3 coding DNA: TGTGCCAGCAGCTTAGCGCGCGCAGATACGCAGTATTTT. It translates to CASSLARADTQYF.

V is TRBV11-1 and J is TRBJ2-5, with unresolved D. The CDR3 has 14 residues. Germline CDR1 reads SGHAT; CDR2 reads FQDESV (reference sequence). The V end lost 2 bases, the J end lost 5 bases, and 12 bases lay between the germline ends. CDR3 protein: CASSLFSSLETQYF. Here the CDR3 DNA reads TGTGCCAGCAGCTTATTTAGTTCGTTGGAGACCCAGTACTTC.

V and J are TRBV27 and TRBJ1-6; D gene ambiguous. Trimming shortened V by 3 bases and J by 7 bases, and 4 bases separated the two germline ends. The CDR3 totals 12 residues. Germline values: CDR1 MNHEY, CDR2 SMNVEV (reference sequence). In nucleotides, the CDR3 is TGTGCCAGCAGTTTTCAGAATTCACCCCTCCACTTT. This sequence encodes CASSFQNSPLHF.

The chain uses TRBV12-1 and TRBJ2-7; TRBD2 is taken as the D call from the table, unchecked against the DNA. TRBV12-1 is a recognized pseudogene. This CDR3 spans 14 amino acids. The CDR3: CASSYPGVPYEQYF. The DNA for the CDR3 is TGTGCCAGCAGCTACCCGGGAGTCCCCTACGAGCAGTACTTC.

The chain carries TRBV9 and TRBJ2-2, with 8 bases fitting TRBD2. Per germline, CDR1 SGDLS and CDR2 YYNGEE. CDR3 length equals 17 residues. V shed 4 bases, J shed 1 base, and the junction held 9 bases outside the gene matches. The DNA of the CDR3 is TGTGCCAGCAGCTCCTACATGCTAGCGGGGAACACCGGGGAGCTGTTTTTT. This encodes CASSSYMLAGNTGELFF. Using reference TRBV9 and TRBJ2-2 for the parts outside the CDR3, the full variable domain is DSGVTQTPKHLITATGQRVTLRCSPRSGDLSVYWYQQSLDQGLQFLIQYYNGEERAKGNILERFSAQQFPDLHSELNLSSLELGDSALYFCASSSYMLAGNTGELFFGEGSRLTVL.

This chain joins TRBV3-1 (or the pseudogene TRBV3-2) and TRBJ2-7, with 8 nucleotides matching TRBD2. The CDR3 has 15 residues. From germline, CDR1 is LGHDT and CDR2 YNNKEL (reference sequence). The junction had 9 bases not matched to a gene; V was cut back by 3 bases and J by 5 bases. The DNA for the CDR3 is TGTGCCAGCAGCCAGTTAGGCGGGAGGAGGCACGAGCAGTACTTC. This sequence encodes CASSQLGGRRHEQYF.

The chain recombines TRBV14 with TRBJ2-7, with 8 nucleotides matching TRBD2. The V and J ends lost 6 bases and 9 bases, in that order; junction bases with no gene match: 7. The CDR3 totals 12 residues. In germline, CDR1 is SGHDN, CDR2 FVKESK. CDR3 sequence (DNA): TGTGCCAGCAGTCTTTCCGGGACTAGGCAGTACTTC. Its translation is CASSLSGTRQYF.

This chain uses TRBV3-1 (or the pseudogene TRBV3-2) with TRBJ1-5, with D perhaps TRBD1 (6 bases). The CDR3 loop spans 16 amino acids. The germline V and J ends were trimmed by 2 bases and 7 bases, with 18 bases remaining between them. Germline CDR1 reads LGHDT; CDR2 reads YNNKEL (reference sequence). CDR3 in amino acids: CASSQSPKQGVQPQHF. DNA for the CDR3: TGTGCCAGCAGCCAATCCCCGAAACAGGGAGTCCAGCCCCAGCATTTT.

V is TRBV5-1 and J is TRBJ2-3; a possible D gene is TRBD1 (5 bases). V was pared by 4 bases and J by 4 bases, with 10 bases between. The CDR3 covers 13 residues. Germline CDR1 reads SGHRS; CDR2 reads YFSETQ. The CDR3 here is CASSPGSADTQYF. The DNA for the CDR3 is TGCGCCAGCAGCCCAGGGTCAGCAGATACGCAGTATTTT.

The chain joins TRBV3-1 (or the pseudogene TRBV3-2) to TRBJ2-1, with TRBD2 matching over 14 bases. After removal of 0 bases from V and 6 bases from J, the junction contained 4 bases not matched to a gene. This CDR3 has 17 residues. In germline, CDR1 is LGHDT, CDR2 YNNKEL (reference sequence). CDR3 region: CASSQDWTSGRTNEQFF. CDR3 bases: TGTGCCAGCAGCCAAGATTGGACTAGCGGGAGGACCAATGAGCAGTTCTTC.

This sequence joins TRBV5-4 and TRBJ1-2, with 7 nucleotides matching TRBD1. This CDR3 has 13 residues. Germline assignment: CDR1 SGHNT and CDR2 YYREEE (reference sequence). V lost 5 bases, J lost 5 bases, and 6 bases stayed unmatched. CDR3 sequence (DNA): TGTGCCAGCAGAACAGACAGGGCTTATGGCTACACCTTC. As protein: CASRTDRAYGYTF.

V usage is TRBV7-6 and J usage is TRBJ1-1, with TRBD1 matching 7 bases. The CDR3 extends over 15 amino acids. The V and J ends lost 5 bases and 4 bases, in that order; junction bases with no gene match: 10. The germline V gene encodes CDR1 SGHVS and CDR2 FNYEAQ. The CDR3 spells CASSAQGELTTEAFF. The CDR3 DNA sequence: TGTGCCAGCAGCGCCCAGGGGGAATTGACCACTGAAGCTTTCTTT.

There are a few counts of this clone. The chain has TRBV28 and TRBJ2-7; perhaps TRBD2 as D (5 bases). Germline values: CDR1 MDHEN, CDR2 SYDVKM. The CDR3 contains 15 residues. The ends were cut back, 5 bases at V and 4 bases at J, with 18 bases in the middle. The DNA for the CDR3 is TGTGCCAGCAGTACTCCGGGGTCGATGAGTTACGAGCAGTACTTC. Its translation is CASSTPGSMSYEQYF.

The CDR3 region is CASSAAIYGYTF. The CDR3 DNA is TGTGCCAGCAGTGCAGCTATCTATGGCTACACCTTC. The chain links TRBV2 to TRBJ1-2; D is ambiguous. The V end lost 4 bases, the J end lost 4 bases, and 7 bases lay between the germline ends. The CDR3 sequence is 12 residues long. Germline V gives CDR1 SNHLY, CDR2 FYNNEI.

The genes are TRBV28 and TRBJ1-2; D remains unclear. This CDR3 is built from 13 residues. Germline CDR1 is MDHEN and CDR2 is SYDVKM. The ends were cut back, 4 bases at V and 0 bases at J, with 6 bases in the middle. In nucleotides, the CDR3 is TGTGCCAGCAGTTCCACAGCTAACTATGGCTACACCTTC. This translates into CASSSTANYGYTF.

The chain combines TRBV2 with TRBJ1-2, with TRBD1 matching 10 bases. There are 16 residues in the CDR3. J lost 7 bases, V lost 1 base, and 9 bases had no gene match. Germline V gene lookup returns CDR1 SNHLY and CDR2 FYNNEI. CDR3 nucleotides: TGTGCCAGCAGTGAAGGTGGGACAGGGGCTTTAGGTGGCTACACCTTC. It is translated as CASSEGGTGALGGYTF.

This rearrangement joins TRBV10-1 to TRBJ1-1, with 7 bases aligning to TRBD1. This CDR3 is built from 14 residues. The germline gives CDR1 WNHNN, CDR2 SYGVQD (reference sequence). V shed 8 bases, J shed 1 base, and the junction held 7 bases outside the gene matches. As DNA, the CDR3 is TGCGCCAGCGCTCCTAGGACAGGGAACACTGAAGCTTTCTTT. Protein product: CASAPRTGNTEAFF.

The chain recombines TRBV6-5 with TRBJ1-2, with 8 bases lining up with TRBD1. J lost 7 bases, V lost 1 base, and 8 bases had no gene match. Looked up from germline, CDR1 is MNHEY and CDR2 is SVGAGI. The CDR3 is 15 amino acids. This CDR3 is CASSYLGTGVFGYTF. The CDR3 DNA is TGTGCCAGCAGTTACTTAGGGACAGGTGTTTTTGGCTACACCTTC.

This chain uses TRBV15 with TRBJ1-6, with 10 nucleotides matching TRBD1. The CDR3 totals 19 residues. Germline-derived CDR1 and CDR2 are LNHNV and YYDKDF (reference sequence). V lost 0 bases to trimming and J lost 1 base; unmatched junction nucleotides: 6. CDR3 residues: CATSREDRDRGSYNSPLHF. The CDR3 nucleotides are TGTGCCACCAGCAGAGAGGACCGGGACAGGGGTTCCTATAATTCACCCCTCCACTTT.